This T cell receptor beta chain was retrieved from a study of cytomegalovirus exposure and HLA in healthy donors. Findings of the study overall: In an earlier analysis, most TCR beta V segments were productive about 87% or about 30% of the time. Donor immune exposure was known only as CMV serostatus. TCR beta chain V- and J-gene trimming was linked, in a later analysis, to a missense variant in DCLRE1C.

The CDR3 covers 14 residues. Losses at the gene ends were 4 bases for V and 4 bases for J; bases not matched to a gene: 5. The germline CDR1 and CDR2 sequences are SGHTS and YDEGEE. The primer mix had 60 Vbeta and 13 Jbeta primers. Only in-frame clones appear in the TCRdb table, and some are missing; sequencing was by immunoSEQ multiplex PCR. This listing includes around 39,000 clones. On this clone itself: Its specificity is unknown.

Sequencing was performed on PBMCs. The genes are TRBV5-8 and TRBJ2-7, with 10 bases that match TRBD1. The clonotype originates from a male donor in good health and CMV-seronegative. CDR3 amino acids: CASSTPGQGYEQYF. CDR3 nucleotides: TGTGCCAGCAGCACTCCGGGACAGGGGTACGAGCAGTACTTC.